The 30 T cell receptor beta chains presented below share a single source sample, sequenced in a study of blood T cell repertoires in COVID-19. Produced via immunoSEQ multiplex PCR; TCRdb's table is partial and in-frame only. The sample has some 130,000 clones; about nine tenths are singletons. Sequencing used peripheral blood. Source of these receptors: a man aged 50-59 years with active COVID-19.

The chain recombines TRBV5-4 with TRBJ2-6; a possible D gene is TRBD1 (6 bases). The CDR3 runs to 15 residues. Trimming removed 6 bases at V and 0 bases at J, with 10 bases between. CDR1 and CDR2 from the germline V gene are SGHNT and YYREEE (reference sequence). The CDR3 here is CASTTGSSGANVLTF. CDR3 sequence (DNA): TGTGCCAGCACCACAGGGAGCTCTGGGGCCAACGTCCTGACTTTC. Using reference TRBV5-4 and TRBJ2-6 for the parts outside the CDR3, the full variable domain is ETGVTQSPTHLIKTRGQQVTLRCSSQSGHNTVSWYQQALGQGPQFIFQYYREEENGRGNFPPRFSGLQFPNYSSELNVNALELDDSALYLCASTTGSSGANVLTFGAGSRLTVL.

V is TRBV7-2 and J is TRBJ1-3, with 10 bases identical to TRBD1. J was trimmed by 1 base and V by 2 bases; bases with no gene match: 11. Germline-derived CDR1 and CDR2 are SGHTA and FQGNSA. The CDR3 has 19 amino acids. The chain's CDR3 is CASSLFHTGQGRSGNTIYF. Written as DNA, the CDR3 is TGTGCCAGCAGCTTATTTCACACGGGACAGGGGAGGTCTGGAAACACCATATATTTT.

This chain connects TRBV5-8 to TRBJ1-4, with a possible D match to TRBD1 (5 bases). With 1 base removed from V and 8 bases from J, the gap between germline ends came to 18 bases. The CDR3 has 16 amino acids. CDR1 is SGHTS and CDR2 is YDEGEE in the germline V gene. The CDR3 sequence: CASSLYLGGVGEKLFF. The CDR3 DNA reads as TGTGCCAGCAGCTTGTATCTTGGAGGGGTCGGAGAAAAACTGTTTTTT.

This chain connects TRBV9 to TRBJ2-5; 8 nucleotides agree with TRBD1. With V trimmed by 0 bases and J by 5 bases, 3 bases remained unmatched. The germline CDR1 and CDR2 sequences are SGDLS and YYNGEE. The CDR3 covers 14 residues. The CDR3 protein is CASSVAAGGETQYF. CDR3 sequence (DNA): TGTGCCAGCAGCGTAGCCGCAGGGGGCGAGACCCAGTACTTC.

The CDR3 reads CASSLGGQSDTQYF. CDR3 nucleotides: TGCGCCAGCAGCTTGGGAGGACAGTCAGATACGCAGTATTTT. The V gene is TRBV5-1, the J gene TRBJ2-3; D possibly corresponds to TRBD1 (6 bases). The CDR3 runs to 14 residues. Trimming pared 0 bases from V and 4 bases from J, leaving 9 bases between. Germline CDR1 reads SGHRS; CDR2 reads YFSETQ.

The chain couples TRBV27 to TRBJ2-3; D is perhaps TRBD1 (6 bases). The length of the CDR3 is 15 residues. V shed 6 bases and J shed 4 bases, with 17 bases lying between them. Germline values: CDR1 MNHEY, CDR2 SMNVEV (reference sequence). The CDR3 protein is CASRAGAGVPDTQYF. CDR3 DNA: TGTGCCAGCAGGGCTGGGGCAGGGGTACCAGATACGCAGTATTTT.

The J gene is TRBJ1-2, the V gene TRBV18; weak D call: TRBD1 (5 bases). There are 16 residues in the CDR3. In germline, CDR1 is KGHSH, CDR2 LQKENI. V was shortened by 2 bases and J by 1 base, with 14 bases between the two germline ends. CDR3 bases: TGTGCCAGCTCACCAGACACGGCAGGGTATAACTATGGCTACACCTTC. Translation gives CASSPDTAGYNYGYTF. Full variable domain (outside the CDR3, taken from reference TRBV18 and TRBJ1-2): NAGVMQNPRHLVRRRGQEARLRCSPMKGHSHVYWYRQLPEEGLKFMVYLQKENIIDESGMPKERFSAEFPKEGPSILRIQQVVRGDSAAYFCASSPDTAGYNYGYTFGSGTRLTVV.

The chain combines TRBV5-4 with TRBJ2-1, with 8 bases identical to TRBD2. Looked up from germline, CDR1 is SGHNT and CDR2 is YYREEE (reference sequence). With 6 bases clipped from V and 0 bases from J, the junction kept 11 bases outside the gene matches. The CDR3 has 17 amino acids. The CDR3 is CASTIGSGGSSYNEQFF. Here the CDR3 DNA reads TGTGCCAGCACCATTGGGAGCGGGGGAAGCTCCTACAATGAGCAGTTCTTC.

The genes are TRBV11-2 and TRBJ2-1, with 10 bases aligning to TRBD2. Germline V gene sequence: CDR1 SGHAT, CDR2 FQNNGV. This CDR3 spans 16 amino acids. J was trimmed by 8 bases and V by 5 bases; bases with no gene match: 12. This CDR3 reads CASSRELRTSGDEQFF. The CDR3 DNA reads TGTGCCAGCAGCCGGGAGCTGAGGACTAGCGGCGATGAGCAGTTCTTC. The full variable domain, in which reference TRBV11-2 and TRBJ2-1 provide the parts outside the CDR3, is EAGVAQSPRYKIIEKRQSVAFWCNPISGHATLYWYQQILGQGPKLLIQFQNNGVVDDSQLPKDRFSAERLKGVDSTLKIQPAKLEDSAVYLCASSRELRTSGDEQFFGPGTRLTVL.

This chain joins TRBV4-2 and TRBJ1-3; TRBD1 might be the D (5 bases). There are 16 residues in the CDR3. V lost 1 base and J lost 0, with 10 bases in between. The germline CDR1 and CDR2 sequences are LGHNA and YNFKEQ. The CDR3 reads CASSQGQGSSGNTIYF. CDR3 coding DNA: TGTGCCAGCAGCCAAGGGCAGGGTAGCTCTGGAAACACCATATATTTT.

The V gene is TRBV6-1, the J gene TRBJ1-4; D not certain. V lost 1 base and J lost 2, with 11 bases in between. This CDR3 region has 16 residues. The germline V gene encodes CDR1 MNHNS and CDR2 SASEGT. The CDR3 DNA reads as TGTGCCAGCAGTGAAGGTTTCGGGGTGACTAATGAAAAACTGTTTTTT. Its translation: CASSEGFGVTNEKLFF.

CDR3 nucleotide sequence: TGTGCCAGCAGTGTGGGGTCCGGGGCCTATAATTCACCCCTCCACTTT. Translating gives CASSVGSGAYNSPLHF. V usage is TRBV2 and J usage is TRBJ1-6; no reliable D call. The germline V gene encodes CDR1 SNHLY and CDR2 FYNNEI. The CDR3 covers 16 residues. Trimming cost V 4 bases and J 2 bases, with 12 bases left between them.

V gene TRBV5-1 combines with J gene TRBJ1-3; D might be TRBD1 (5 bases). V was shortened by 0 bases and J by 0 bases, with 10 bases between the two germline ends. The CDR3 covers 16 residues. Germline V gives CDR1 SGHRS, CDR2 YFSETQ. CDR3 nucleotides: TGCGCCAGCAGCTTGGAACAGGCGACCTCTGGAAACACCATATATTTT. As protein: CASSLEQATSGNTIYF.

The rearrangement links TRBV7-6 to TRBJ1-1; possibly TRBD1 for D (5 bases). V lost 4 bases and J 1 base, leaving 10 bases between the germline ends. Per the germline V gene, CDR1 is SGHVS and CDR2 is FNYEAQ. The CDR3 has 14 amino acids. The CDR3 DNA reads TGTGCCAGCAGCTCGGGACTTACGAACACTGAAGCTTTCTTT. Its protein product is CASSSGLTNTEAFF.

The chain is built from TRBV29-1 and TRBJ2-4; 8 nucleotides agree with TRBD2. CDR3 length equals 14 residues. CDR1 SQVTM and CDR2 ANQGSEA come from the germline V gene. The V gene end was trimmed by 2 bases and the J gene end by 4 bases; junction bases not matched to a gene: 4. CDR3 in DNA: TGCAGCGTTGAACTTGCGGGAGGTAAAAACATTCAGTACTTC. This sequence encodes CSVELAGGKNIQYF.

This chain joins TRBV5-4 and TRBJ2-5, with TRBD1 identical over 7 bases. The CDR3 covers 15 residues. Germline CDR1 is SGHNT and CDR2 is YYREEE (reference sequence). V shed 3 bases and J 1 base; nucleotides not matched to a gene: 6. CDR3 protein: CASSSGQGVQETQYF. As DNA, the CDR3 is TGTGCCAGCAGCTCTGGGCAGGGGGTCCAAGAGACCCAGTACTTC. The complete variable domain, with remaining parts taken from reference TRBV5-4 and TRBJ2-5, reads ETGVTQSPTHLIKTRGQQVTLRCSSQSGHNTVSWYQQALGQGPQFIFQYYREEENGRGNFPPRFSGLQFPNYSSELNVNALELDDSALYLCASSSGQGVQETQYFGPGTRLLVL.

The chain couples TRBV12-3 or TRBV12-4 to TRBJ1-2; D may be TRBD1 (6 bases). The V end lost 4 bases, the J end lost 4 bases, and 10 bases lay between the germline ends. The CDR3 loop spans 13 amino acids. The CDR3 loop is CASSSGQPYGYTF. In DNA form, the CDR3 reads TGTGCCAGCAGTTCCGGACAGCCCTATGGCTACACCTTC.

The rearrangement uses TRBV6-1 and TRBJ1-4; D is uncertain. CDR1 and CDR2 (germline): MNHNS, SASEGT. The CDR3 is 14 residues long. V gave up 1 base and J gave up 2 bases, with 5 bases separating them. CDR3 region: CASSEGLTNEKLFF. For the CDR3, the DNA is TGTGCCAGCAGTGAAGGACTCACTAATGAAAAACTGTTTTTT.

The CDR3 loop reads CASSLRLAENNEQFF. The CDR3 DNA sequence: TGTGCCAGCAGCCTTCGACTAGCGGAGAACAATGAGCAGTTCTTC. V gene TRBV11-2 combines with J gene TRBJ2-1; TRBD2 matches 9 bases. The CDR3 has 15 residues. Germline assignment: CDR1 SGHAT and CDR2 FQNNGV. Germline trimming cut 5 bases from V and 5 bases from J; bases unmatched to any gene: 7.

The gene calls are TRBV11-2 and TRBJ2-5, with TRBD1 matching over 9 bases. Germline CDR1 reads SGHAT; CDR2 reads FQNNGV. The CDR3 has 15 amino acids. The trim removed 5 bases at V and 2 bases at J, leaving 6 bases unmatched. CDR3 DNA sequence: TGTGCCAGCAGCCCCGGGACAGGGCGGCAAGAGACCCAGTACTTC. Protein product: CASSPGTGRQETQYF.

The rearrangement joins TRBV19 to TRBJ1-2; 11 bases align to TRBD1. The germline V gene has CDR1 LNHDA and CDR2 SQIVND (reference sequence). V shed 7 bases and J 3 bases; nucleotides not matched to a gene: 19. The CDR3 loop spans 19 amino acids. CDR3 sequence (DNA): TGTGCCAGTACCCCACGACGAGGACAGGGGGCAAAGGATTACTATGGCTACACCTTC. Translating gives CASTPRRGQGAKDYYGYTF.

The chain combines TRBV7-9 with TRBJ2-2, with 12 positions matching TRBD2. Germline CDR1 and CDR2: SEHNR and FQNEAQ (reference sequence). V shed 6 bases, J shed 4 bases, and the junction held 6 bases outside the gene matches. The CDR3 contains 16 residues. This CDR3 is CASRTLAGGPTGELFF. The CDR3 DNA reads TGTGCCAGCAGAACACTAGCGGGGGGCCCCACCGGGGAGCTGTTTTTT.

The V and J genes are TRBV24-1 and TRBJ1-2; 7 nucleotides agree with TRBD1. CDR3 size: 14 residues. V trimming: 4 bases; J trimming: 2 bases; junction bases outside the gene matches: 3. CDR1 is KGHDR and CDR2 is SFDVKD in the germline V gene. The chain's CDR3 is CATSEPGQNYGYTF. The CDR3 nucleotides are TGTGCCACCAGTGAACCGGGACAGAACTATGGCTACACCTTC.

The chain is built from TRBV6-5 and TRBJ1-2; 7 bases are shared with TRBD1. This CDR3 has 15 amino acids. Unmatched junction bases numbered 12, after V lost 7 bases and J lost 4 bases. Germline V gene data show CDR1 as MNHEY and CDR2 as SVGAGI. The CDR3 loop reads CASTLDRSMRYGYTF. The CDR3 DNA reads as TGTGCCAGCACCCTGGACAGGTCGATGCGCTATGGCTACACCTTC.

The chain combines TRBV27 with TRBJ1-6; TRBD1 aligns across 7 bases. The CDR3 is made up of 14 amino acids. From germline, CDR1 is MNHEY and CDR2 SMNVEV (reference sequence). J lost 10 bases, V lost 2 bases, and 5 bases had no gene match. CDR3 region: CASSLQGVRSPLHF. The DNA for the CDR3 is TGTGCCAGCAGTTTACAGGGGGTTAGGTCACCCCTCCACTTT.

The chain combines TRBV5-1 with TRBJ1-1; the match to TRBD1 covers 10 bases. The junction had 13 bases not matched to a gene; V was cut back by 5 bases and J by 6 bases. The CDR3 has 16 amino acids. Looked up from germline, CDR1 is SGHRS and CDR2 is YFSETQ. CDR3 coding DNA: TGCGCCAGCAGGGGACAGGGGCCGGTCTTGGGTGCTGAAGCTTTCTTT. This gives the protein CASRGQGPVLGAEAFF.

This chain connects TRBV4-2 to TRBJ2-4; 7 bases agree with TRBD2. V gave up 4 bases and J gave up 5 bases; unmatched junction bases: 11. The germline gives CDR1 LGHNA, CDR2 YNFKEQ. The length of the CDR3 is 16 residues. The CDR3 DNA follows: TGTGCCAGCAGCCCTATTGGGGGAAGCGGGGAAAACATTCAGTACTTC. Its translation is CASSPIGGSGENIQYF.

V and J are TRBV11-2 and TRBJ1-6, with 9 bases that match TRBD1. The CDR3 is 15 amino acids. Unmatched junction bases numbered 2, after V lost 1 base and J lost 7 bases. Germline CDR1 SGHAT, CDR2 FQNNGV. CDR3: CASSLVGTGNSPLHF. Here the CDR3 DNA reads TGTGCCAGCAGCTTAGTAGGGACAGGGAATTCACCCCTCCACTTT.

V gene TRBV18 combines with J gene TRBJ2-1; D remains ambiguous. CDR1 KGHSH and CDR2 LQKENI come from the germline V gene. The length of the CDR3 is 17 residues. Trimming removed 3 bases from V and 8 bases from J, with 23 bases in between. The CDR3 here is CASSPLPDSPPTHEQFF. The CDR3 DNA follows: TGTGCCAGCTCACCCCTCCCCGACTCACCACCGACGCATGAGCAGTTCTTC.

The CDR3, as DNA: TGTGCCAGCAGCCACTACCTATCGACAGGCCGCGAGCAGTTCTTC. As protein: CASSHYLSTGREQFF. The V and J genes are TRBV6-6 and TRBJ2-1, with a tentative D call TRBD1 (6 bases). Trimming shortened V by 6 bases and J by 10 bases, and 22 bases separated the two germline ends. Germline V gene lookup returns CDR1 MNHNY and CDR2 SVGAGI (reference sequence). CDR3 length: 15 residues.